These 27 T cell receptor beta chains were all obtained from the same sample, sequenced in a study of early T cells in non-severe SARS-CoV-2 infection. One entry per CDR3 protein results from TCRdb running MiXCR on the 5' RACE reads. Of fewer than 75,000 distinct CDR3 sequences in the sample, less than 20% were seen once. The sample in question was whole blood, obtained at baseline. These receptors were collected from an adult who was a healthcare worker with PCR-confirmed SARS-CoV-2 infection or an uninfected control (not recorded which).

A few counts support this clonotype. The J gene is TRBJ2-5, the V gene TRBV5-5; D gene ambiguous. CDR1 is SGHKS, CDR2 YYEKEE, per germline (reference sequence). Trimming took 4 bases from V and 2 from J, leaving 6 bases between them. This CDR3 region has 12 residues. The CDR3 DNA follows: TGTGCCAGCAGCGCTAGACAAGAGACCCAGTACTTC. It specifies CASSARQETQYF.

This clonotype was seen a few times. The rearrangement uses TRBV27 and TRBJ2-7; D is undetermined. Per the germline V gene, CDR1 is MNHEY and CDR2 is SMNVEV (reference sequence). Trimming took off 2 bases at V and 2 bases at J, with 10 bases between the two ends. The CDR3 contains 14 residues. The CDR3 bases are TGTGCCAGCAGTTTAACTGTTAGTACCTACGAGCAGTACTTC. Its translation is CASSLTVSTYEQYF.

The rearrangement links TRBV30 to TRBJ1-1; TRBD1 matches at 7 bases. This CDR3 has 14 residues. From germline, CDR1 is GTSNPN and CDR2 SVGIG (reference sequence). Germline trimming cut 3 bases from V and 2 bases from J; bases unmatched to any gene: 6. The CDR3 region has the DNA TGTGCCTGGAGCGCCGGGACAGATAACACTGAAGCTTTCTTT. Protein sequence: CAWSAGTDNTEAFF.

This sequence joins TRBV6-5 and TRBJ2-2; D not resolved. Germline V gene lookup returns CDR1 MNHEY and CDR2 SVGAGI. This CDR3 comprises 14 residues. Trimming removed 10 bases from V and 1 base from J, with 13 bases in between. CDR3: CATLEVLNTGELFF. The CDR3 DNA is TGTGCCACCCTCGAAGTTTTGAACACCGGGGAGCTGTTTTTT.

The rearrangement links TRBV6-1 to TRBJ2-5; 7 bases map to TRBD1. The J segment lost 7 bases and the V segment lost 6 bases, leaving 11 bases of the junction unmatched. In germline, CDR1 is MNHNS, CDR2 SASEGT. This CDR3 has 14 amino acids. CDR3 protein: CASRPGQKSGTQYF. CDR3 nucleotides: TGTGCCAGCAGACCGGGACAGAAATCTGGGACCCAGTACTTC.

This clonotype was seen only a few times. This rearrangement joins TRBV4-3 to TRBJ2-1, with a weak D call TRBD2 (6 bases). CDR3 length equals 14 residues. Per germline, CDR1 LGHNA and CDR2 YSLEER. Between the trimmed V and J ends, which lost 1 base and 6 bases, there was a span of 10 bases. The CDR3 spells CASSQVGGSNEQFF. Written as DNA, the CDR3 is TGCGCCAGCAGCCAAGTAGGAGGGTCCAATGAGCAGTTCTTC.

This clonotype turned up a few times. This chain links TRBV29-1 with TRBJ1-2; unclear D gene. This CDR3 comprises 13 residues. V was clipped by 7 bases and J by 6 bases, with 18 bases between them. Per the germline V gene, CDR1 is SQVTM and CDR2 is ANQGSEA. The CDR3 reads CSALSGFANGYTF. CDR3 in DNA: TGCAGCGCTTTGTCGGGGTTTGCTAATGGCTACACCTTC. Using reference TRBV29-1 and TRBJ1-2 for the parts outside the CDR3, the full variable domain is SAVISQKPSRDICQRGTSLTIQCQVDSQVTMMFWYRQQPGQSLTLIATANQGSEATYESGFVIDKFPISRPNLTFSTLTVSNMSPEDSSIYLCSALSGFANGYTFGSGTRLTVV.

This clonotype was seen a few times. In DNA form, the CDR3 reads TGTGCCAGCAGTTTTGCGGGAGGATCCTACGAGCAGTACTTC. As protein: CASSFAGGSYEQYF. The chain carries TRBV12-3 or TRBV12-4 and TRBJ2-7, with 8 bases that match TRBD2. The CDR3 runs to 14 residues. V was pared by 3 bases and J by 1 base, with 2 bases of the junction left unmatched.

This clonotype was observed a handful of times. This chain uses TRBV20-1 with TRBJ2-1, with D possibly being TRBD1 or TRBD2 (5 bases each). CDR1 is DFQATT and CDR2 is SNEGSKA in the germline V gene (reference sequence). This CDR3 spans 14 amino acids. The V and J ends lost 5 bases and 0 bases respectively, with 11 bases between them. Here the CDR3 reads CSAVGPRSYNEQFF. CDR3 in DNA: TGCAGTGCTGTGGGACCTCGCTCCTACAATGAGCAGTTCTTC.

The V call is TRBV7-9, the J call TRBJ2-3; D may be TRBD1 (6 bases). V lost 5 bases, J lost 6 bases, and 15 bases lay in between. The CDR3 has 14 amino acids. Germline V gives CDR1 SEHNR, CDR2 FQNEAQ (reference sequence). In nucleotides, the CDR3 is TGTGCCAGCAGCCTGGGGCAGCAGGGGGATACGCAGTATTTT. Protein product: CASSLGQQGDTQYF.

The rearrangement joins TRBV28 to TRBJ2-1, with D unresolved. The V gene's germline CDR1 is MDHEN and CDR2 SYDVKM. Trimming left V 1 base short and J 5 bases short, with 6 bases between. This CDR3 has 13 amino acids. CDR3 bases: TGTGCCAGCAGTTTATTTCCGAACAATGAGCAGTTCTTC. Translating gives CASSLFPNNEQFF.

This chain links TRBV19 with TRBJ1-5, with D maybe TRBD1 (5 bases). V was clipped by 4 bases and J by 4 bases, with 11 bases between them. CDR1 and CDR2 from the germline V gene are LNHDA and SQIVND (reference sequence). CDR3 length: 14 amino acids. The CDR3 region has the DNA TGTGCCAGTAGTACCTTGACAGTAAATCAGCCCCAGCATTTT. This sequence encodes CASSTLTVNQPQHF.

The rearrangement links TRBV18 to TRBJ1-4; the D is unclear. Per the germline V gene, CDR1 is KGHSH and CDR2 is LQKENI. CDR3 length: 15 amino acids. Trimming removed 3 bases at V and 5 bases at J, with 13 bases between. Written as DNA, the CDR3 is TGTGCCAGCTCACCCGCTACAGTGGGAAATGAAAAACTGTTTTTT. Translation: CASSPATVGNEKLFF.

The J gene is TRBJ1-2, the V gene TRBV7-2, with no clear D. The V end was cut by 1 base, the J end by 3 bases, with 6 bases between. Germline lookup yields CDR1 SGHTA and CDR2 FQGNSA. CDR3 length equals 13 residues. The CDR3 sequence: CASSLVGDYGYTF. For the CDR3, the DNA is TGTGCCAGCAGCTTAGTAGGAGACTATGGCTACACCTTC.

This clonotype was seen a few times. The chain employs TRBV7-9 and TRBJ2-1; D may correspond to TRBD1 or TRBD2 (5 bases each). The CDR3 covers 14 residues. V gave up 4 bases and J gave up 5 bases, with 12 bases separating them. Germline CDR1 SEHNR, CDR2 FQNEAQ (reference sequence). The CDR3 loop reads CASSSWDRDNEQFF. The DNA of the CDR3 is TGTGCCAGCAGCTCCTGGGACCGAGACAATGAGCAGTTCTTC. Variable domain in full (rest from reference TRBV7-9 and TRBJ2-1): DTGVSQNPRHKITKRGQNVTFRCDPISEHNRLYWYRQTLGQGPEFLTYFQNEAQLEKSRLLSDRFSAERPKGSFSTLEIQRTEQGDSAMYLCASSSWDRDNEQFFGPGTRLTVL.

A few counts support this clonotype. The chain recombines TRBV3-1 with TRBJ1-6; D not certain. This CDR3 is built from 15 residues. CDR1 LGHDT and CDR2 YNNKEL come from the germline V gene (reference sequence). Deletions cut 5 bases from V and 7 bases from J, with 15 bases between. This CDR3 is CASSVRPHGNSPLHF. CDR3 sequence (DNA): TGTGCCAGCAGCGTCAGACCCCACGGGAATTCACCCCTCCACTTT.

The CDR3 region has the DNA TGCAGTGCAGAAACGGGGGGGCCTAACACCGGGGAGCTGTTTTTT. Its protein product is CSAETGGPNTGELFF. This chain uses TRBV20-1 with TRBJ2-2, with TRBD2 matching 8 bases. This CDR3 has 15 amino acids. V was clipped by 6 bases and J by 2 bases; unmatched bases: 8. Germline assignment: CDR1 DFQATT and CDR2 SNEGSKA (reference sequence).

This clonotype has a count of ten or more. V gene TRBV9 combines with J gene TRBJ2-1; 10 bases map to TRBD1. V lost 2 bases to trimming and J lost 8 bases; unmatched junction nucleotides: 10. The CDR3 runs 16 residues. Germline CDR1 reads SGDLS; CDR2 reads YYNGEE. CDR3 bases: TGTGCCAGCAGCGTGGGGACAGGGGCTAGCTCGCATGAGCAGTTCTTC. Translation gives CASSVGTGASSHEQFF. Looking up the rest from reference TRBV9 and TRBJ2-1 gives the full variable domain: DSGVTQTPKHLITATGQRVTLRCSPRSGDLSVYWYQQSLDQGLQFLIQYYNGEERAKGNILERFSAQQFPDLHSELNLSSLELGDSALYFCASSVGTGASSHEQFFGPGTRLTVL.

The chain employs TRBV27 and TRBJ2-6; 7 nucleotides match TRBD1. The CDR3 totals 15 residues. The ends lost 8 bases at V and 4 bases at J; junction bases unmatched: 8. Germline assignment: CDR1 MNHEY and CDR2 SMNVEV (reference sequence). The CDR3 coding sequence is TGTGCCAGCGGGGAAGGGGGCTTAGGGGCCAACGTCCTGACTTTC. Translation: CASGEGGLGANVLTF. Looking up the rest from reference TRBV27 and TRBJ2-6 gives the full variable domain: EAQVTQNPRYLITVTGKKLTVTCSQNMNHEYMSWYRQDPGLGLRQIYYSMNVEVTDKGDVPEGYKVSRKEKRNFPLILESPSPNQTSLYFCASGEGGLGANVLTFGAGSRLTVL.

This clonotype is a singleton in its sample. The chain is built from TRBV6-5 and TRBJ2-7; TRBD1 is a possible D gene (5 bases). CDR3 size: 11 residues. V was cut by 2 bases and J by 6 bases, with 5 bases left in between. CDR1 is MNHEY, CDR2 SVGAGI, per germline. CDR3 sequence: CASSYQGEQYF. In nucleotides, the CDR3 is TGTGCCAGCAGTTACCAGGGCGAGCAGTACTTC.

In its sample, this clonotype was seen a few times. V usage is TRBV7-2 and J usage is TRBJ2-3; unclear D gene. Trimming took 1 base from V and 4 from J, leaving 6 bases between them. This CDR3 has 13 residues. Germline CDR1 is SGHTA and CDR2 is FQGNSA. The chain's CDR3 is CASSLVYADTQYF. The CDR3 DNA reads as TGTGCCAGCAGCTTAGTATACGCAGATACGCAGTATTTT.

This clonotype was recorded a few times. The DNA for the CDR3 is TGCGCCAGCAGCGGGACAGGGTCTGGAAACACCATATATTTT. It translates to CASSGTGSGNTIYF. This chain joins TRBV5-1 and TRBJ1-3; 9 bases fit TRBD1. The length of the CDR3 is 14 residues. Germline CDR1 is SGHRS and CDR2 is YFSETQ. The J segment lost 1 base and the V segment lost 4 bases, leaving 0 bases of the junction unmatched.

V gene TRBV6-6 combines with J gene TRBJ2-1; TRBD2 matches at 7 bases. The length of the CDR3 is 17 residues. CDR1 is MNHNY, CDR2 SVGAGI, per germline (reference sequence). The V segment lost 0 bases and the J segment 4 bases; nucleotides outside the gene matches: 9. The CDR3 here is CASSYSPPQGLYNEQFF. CDR3 bases: TGTGCCAGCAGTTACTCGCCCCCTCAGGGACTATACAATGAGCAGTTCTTC.

This clonotype has just a few counts. J is TRBJ2-4 and V is TRBV7-9; 8 bases match TRBD1. Germline CDR1 is SEHNR and CDR2 is FQNEAQ (reference sequence). J lost 4 bases, V lost 3 bases, and 5 bases had no gene match. The CDR3 contains 15 residues. This CDR3 reads CASSFPGQAKNIQYF. In DNA form, the CDR3 reads TGTGCCAGCAGCTTCCCGGGACAGGCGAAAAACATTCAGTACTTC. Drawing the rest from reference TRBV7-9 and TRBJ2-4, the complete variable domain is DTGVSQNPRHKITKRGQNVTFRCDPISEHNRLYWYRQTLGQGPEFLTYFQNEAQLEKSRLLSDRFSAERPKGSFSTLEIQRTEQGDSAMYLCASSFPGQAKNIQYFGAGTRLSVL.

This clonotype showed up just a few times. The genes are TRBV20-1 and TRBJ2-7, with TRBD1 as a possible D gene (6 bases). This CDR3 comprises 14 residues. Trimming cost V 3 bases and J 4 bases, with 16 bases left between them. Germline lookup yields CDR1 DFQATT and CDR2 SNEGSKA (reference sequence). The CDR3, as DNA: TGCAGTGCTAGTCAGACAGGATCGTCTTACGAGCAGTACTTC. Its translation is CSASQTGSSYEQYF.

The V and J genes are TRBV20-1 and TRBJ2-7, with 9 positions matching TRBD1. The CDR3 consists of 13 residues. Looked up from germline, CDR1 is DFQATT and CDR2 is SNEGSKA (reference sequence). Trimming cost V 2 bases and J 5 bases; bases outside gene matches: 4. The CDR3 is CSARSGTGNEQYF. CDR3 sequence (DNA): TGCAGTGCTAGATCCGGGACAGGGAACGAGCAGTACTTC.

This clonotype was counted many times. The chain employs TRBV7-9 and TRBJ2-5; either TRBD1 or TRBD2 may fit D (5 bases each). CDR3 length equals 13 residues. Between the trimmed V and J ends, which lost 5 bases and 5 bases, there was a span of 12 bases. Germline V gene sequence: CDR1 SEHNR, CDR2 FQNEAQ (reference sequence). The CDR3 loop reads CASSRGAAETQYF. The CDR3 coding sequence is TGTGCCAGCAGCCGAGGGGCGGCGGAGACCCAGTACTTC.